One sample yielded the 28 T cell receptor beta chains listed below, sequenced in a study of T-cell reconstitution after alpha-beta-depleted transplantation in children. Library preparation (for TCRbeta) was performed with unique molecular identifiers. TCRdb re-derived calls from the PCR reads in MiXCR, one entry per CDR3 protein. The sample has about 110,000 distinct CDR3 sequences, 20% to 25% seen once. The sample consisted of PBMCs, mostly from graft donor cells, taken 180 days after TCRalphabeta/CD19-depleted stem cell transplant. The origin of the receptors is a male patient aged 2-15 years who had a stem cell transplant for chronic granulomatous disease, so the T cells may come from the graft donor.

The rearrangement links TRBV7-8 to TRBJ2-1, with D perhaps being TRBD1 or TRBD2 (5 bases each). The CDR3 covers 14 residues. The V end lost 5 bases, the J end lost 6 bases, and 14 bases lay between the germline ends. Germline V lookup: CDR1 SGHVS, CDR2 FQNEAQ. CDR3: CASSRAGGTNEQFF. The CDR3 coding sequence is TGTGCCAGCAGCCGGGCTGGGGGTACCAATGAGCAGTTCTTC.

This clonotype was detected ten times or more. The rearrangement uses TRBV7-2 and TRBJ2-3; TRBD2 matches 7 bases. CDR3 length: 16 amino acids. V shed 1 base and J 1 base; nucleotides not matched to a gene: 5. The germline V gene has CDR1 SGHTA and CDR2 FQGNSA. The CDR3 sequence is CASSLGGGVGTDTQYF. DNA of the CDR3: TGTGCCAGCAGCTTAGGTGGGGGGGTGGGCACAGATACGCAGTATTTT.

This clonotype has more than one count but fewer than ten. CDR3: CASRMVAGETQYF. CDR3 nucleotides: TGTGCCAGCCGGATGGTCGCAGGGGAGACCCAGTACTTC. The V and J genes are TRBV12-3 or TRBV12-4 and TRBJ2-5; a weak D match, TRBD1 (5 bases). This CDR3 spans 13 amino acids. Between the trimmed V and J ends, which lost 8 bases and 5 bases, there was a span of 15 bases.

The sample holds a few counts of this clonotype. The V call is TRBV27, the J call TRBJ2-7; 9 nucleotides agree with TRBD2. With V trimmed by 4 bases and J by 5 bases, 6 bases remained unmatched. The CDR3 contains 14 residues. The V gene's germline CDR1 is MNHEY and CDR2 SMNVEV (reference sequence). In DNA, the CDR3 is TGTGCCAGCAGTTCGGGACTAGCTAAGCACGAGCAGTACTTC. This gives the protein CASSSGLAKHEQYF.

Ten or more counts support this clonotype. J is TRBJ2-1 and V is TRBV5-1, with D tentatively TRBD1 (6 bases). The CDR3 spans 17 residues. Germline CDR1 SGHRS, CDR2 YFSETQ. Between the trimmed V and J ends, which lost 1 base and 4 bases, there was a span of 18 bases. Written as DNA, the CDR3 is TGCGCCAGCAGCTTGTACGGTCAGGGGTCCCCTTACAATGAGCAGTTCTTC. This gives the protein CASSLYGQGSPYNEQFF.

CDR3 residues: CASKEGEERHEQFF. CDR3 nucleotides: TGTGCCAGCAAGGAGGGGGAGGAGCGGCATGAGCAGTTCTTC. The chain couples TRBV12-3 or TRBV12-4 to TRBJ2-1; TRBD1 or TRBD2 may be the D gene (6 bases each). Trimming pared 7 bases from V and 8 bases from J, leaving 18 bases between. The length of the CDR3 is 14 residues.

This clonotype was counted a few times. The gene calls are TRBV12-3 or TRBV12-4 and TRBJ2-2; D call uncertain. Trimming shortened V by 7 bases and J by 5 bases, and 8 bases separated the two germline ends. The CDR3 is 12 residues long. The CDR3 loop is CASKARTGELFF. DNA for the CDR3: TGTGCCAGCAAGGCGAGGACCGGGGAGCTGTTTTTT.

The gene calls are TRBV12-3 or TRBV12-4 and TRBJ2-2; no reliable D call. The CDR3 has 14 residues. With 7 bases removed from V and 1 base from J, the gap between germline ends came to 10 bases. CDR3 bases: TGTGCCAGCACTGTGCGGAAGAACACCGGGGAGCTGTTTTTT. It yields the protein CASTVRKNTGELFF.

The sample holds a few counts of this clonotype. This chain uses TRBV5-1 with TRBJ2-1; D gene unclear. There are 14 residues in the CDR3. V gave up 1 base and J gave up 8 bases, with 13 bases separating them. The germline V gene has CDR1 SGHRS and CDR2 YFSETQ. The CDR3 region is CASSLSPTRDEQFF. For the CDR3, the DNA is TGCGCCAGCAGCTTGTCCCCCACACGCGATGAGCAGTTCTTC.

V and J are TRBV4-1 and TRBJ2-3; maybe TRBD1 (5 bases). V was cut by 0 bases and J by 4 bases, with 20 bases left in between. Germline CDR1 is MGHRA and CDR2 is YSYEKL. The CDR3 has 18 residues. As DNA, the CDR3 is TGCGCCAGCAGCCAAGAAATTGATGACAGACATCGGGCAGATACGCAGTATTTT. It specifies CASSQEIDDRHRADTQYF.

The V call is TRBV12-3 or TRBV12-4, the J call TRBJ2-3, with 12 bases matching TRBD2. The CDR3 sequence is 16 residues long. V dropped 5 bases and J dropped 2; count of bases not matched to a gene: 5. The CDR3 protein is CASSKGLAGLTDTQYF. CDR3 bases: TGTGCCAGCAGTAAAGGACTAGCGGGGCTCACAGATACGCAGTATTTT.

This clonotype was recorded many times. The CDR3 region is CSARDPKGIETQYF. CDR3 sequence (DNA): TGCAGTGCTAGAGATCCGAAAGGGATCGAGACCCAGTACTTC. V is TRBV20-1 and J is TRBJ2-5, with D uncertain. Germline assignment: CDR1 DFQATT and CDR2 SNEGSKA (reference sequence). Deletions cut 0 bases from V and 5 bases from J, with 13 bases between. This CDR3 has 14 residues.

This clonotype was observed many times. The rearrangement joins TRBV12-3 or TRBV12-4 to TRBJ1-5; D possibly corresponds to TRBD1 (5 bases). V shed 2 bases and J shed 5 bases, with 10 bases lying between them. CDR3 size: 14 residues. CDR3 sequence reads: CASSLTRDHQPQHF. CDR3 coding DNA: TGTGCCAGCAGTTTAACCAGGGATCATCAGCCCCAGCATTTT.

The chain employs TRBV29-1 and TRBJ2-3; D may match TRBD1 or TRBD2 (5 bases each). The V gene's germline CDR1 is SQVTM and CDR2 ANQGSEA. Trimming cost V 4 bases and J 4 bases, with 15 bases left between them. The CDR3 has 14 residues. The CDR3 protein is CSVGQGRGADTQYF. The CDR3 DNA reads TGCAGCGTTGGACAAGGAAGGGGAGCAGATACGCAGTATTTT.

This clonotype was counted between two and nine times. The gene calls are TRBV7-9 and TRBJ1-5; D is undetermined. The CDR3 runs 14 residues. Between the trimmed V and J ends, which lost 4 bases and 0 bases, there was a span of 7 bases. Germline CDR1 reads SEHNR; CDR2 reads FQNEAQ (reference sequence). This chain's CDR3 is CASSSDPSNQPQHF. DNA for the CDR3: TGTGCCAGCAGCTCCGACCCTAGCAATCAGCCCCAGCATTTT.

This clonotype occurred many times. The chain links TRBV2 to TRBJ2-7; 7 positions match TRBD2. Per germline, CDR1 SNHLY and CDR2 FYNNEI. The CDR3 covers 13 residues. V lost 6 bases to trimming and J lost 6 bases; unmatched junction nucleotides: 8. In DNA, the CDR3 is TGTGCCAGCAGCCTTTCGTGGGAGGGCGAGCAGTACTTC. Its protein product is CASSLSWEGEQYF.

The chain couples TRBV7-2 to TRBJ2-5; no definite D call. Trimming pared 4 bases from V and 3 bases from J, leaving 6 bases between. This CDR3 is 12 amino acids long. The germline V gene has CDR1 SGHTA and CDR2 FQGNSA. CDR3 coding DNA: TGTGCCAGCAGCTCCCCGAAAGAGACCCAGTACTTC. Residues: CASSSPKETQYF.

This clonotype was recorded a few times. The gene calls are TRBV5-1 and TRBJ2-5; the D gene is possibly TRBD2 (6 bases). The CDR3 length is 16 residues. Germline CDR1 SGHRS, CDR2 YFSETQ. Trimming stripped 0 bases from V and 1 base from J, with 13 bases between. CDR3 DNA: TGCGCCAGCAGCTTGGGGACTACCCGGATCCAAGAGACCCAGTACTTC. Translation gives CASSLGTTRIQETQYF.

This clonotype was detected only a few times. The V and J genes are TRBV27 and TRBJ2-7; 10 bases are a match to TRBD2. The length of the CDR3 is 15 residues. Germline loops: CDR1 MNHEY, CDR2 SMNVEV (reference sequence). V gave up 3 bases and J gave up 2 bases; unmatched junction bases: 4. DNA of the CDR3: TGTGCCAGCAGTTTTGGACTAGCGGCTACCTACGAGCAGTACTTC. Its translation: CASSFGLAATYEQYF.

This clonotype occurred many times. The chain recombines TRBV7-2 with TRBJ1-1; unclear D gene. There are 14 residues in the CDR3. From germline, CDR1 is SGHTA and CDR2 FQGNSA. V shed 3 bases and J shed 1 base, with 9 bases lying between them. CDR3 nucleotides: TGTGCCAGCAGCTTCCCGCGACGGAACACTGAAGCTTTCTTT. This codes for CASSFPRRNTEAFF.

This clonotype was found many times. This chain joins TRBV5-5 and TRBJ2-3; D remains unclear. CDR1 and CDR2 from the germline V gene are SGHKS and YYEKEE (reference sequence). This CDR3 has 16 residues. The V and J ends lost 0 bases and 10 bases respectively, with 21 bases between them. CDR3 region: CASSLALPEYGRAQYF. CDR3 DNA sequence: TGTGCCAGCAGCTTGGCCCTGCCAGAATACGGCCGTGCGCAGTATTTT.

This clonotype was counted at least ten times. The chain joins TRBV20-1 to TRBJ2-1, with 9 positions matching TRBD2. CDR3 length equals 14 residues. V was pared by 5 bases and J by 8 bases, with 10 bases of the junction left unmatched. Germline V CDR1 and CDR2: DFQATT, SNEGSKA (reference sequence). CDR3 bases: TGCAGTGCTTCTCCCGGGACTAGCCTCGATGAGCAGTTCTTC. This codes for CSASPGTSLDEQFF.

This chain joins TRBV29-1 and TRBJ2-3; a possible D gene is TRBD2 (5 bases). There are 13 residues in the CDR3. V was shortened by 3 bases and J by 4 bases, with 11 bases between the two germline ends. Germline lookup yields CDR1 SQVTM and CDR2 ANQGSEA. The CDR3 DNA reads as TGCAGCGTTGATGGAAATAGCGCAGATACGCAGTATTTT. Amino acid sequence: CSVDGNSADTQYF.

This clonotype has a handful of counts. The rearrangement links TRBV5-1 to TRBJ2-7; no clear D gene. In germline, CDR1 is SGHRS, CDR2 YFSETQ. This CDR3 comprises 12 residues. V gave up 2 bases and J gave up 4 bases, with 7 bases separating them. CDR3 loop: CASSLLQYEQYF. Here the CDR3 DNA reads TGCGCCAGCAGCTTATTGCAGTACGAGCAGTACTTC.

The CDR3 region has the DNA TGTGCCAGCAGTGACACTATTACTAGCCAGCAGTTCTTC. Its protein is CASSDTITSQQFF. The rearrangement links TRBV6-4 to TRBJ2-1, with TRBD2 as a possible D gene (6 bases). The CDR3 extends over 13 amino acids. Between the trimmed V and J ends, which lost 2 bases and 11 bases, there was a span of 13 bases. The germline V gene has CDR1 MRHNA and CDR2 SNTAGT.

The chain uses TRBV12-3 or TRBV12-4 and TRBJ2-4; D remains unclear. V shed 7 bases and J shed 9 bases, with 16 bases lying between them. The CDR3 runs 13 residues. CDR3 DNA sequence: TGTGCCAGCACCGAAAAATCGGGCCTCATTCAGTACTTC. Its translation: CASTEKSGLIQYF.

This clonotype was observed a few times. The chain has TRBV6-2 or TRBV6-3 and TRBJ2-2, with D unclear. Germline CDR1 reads MNHEY; CDR2 reads SVGEGT. This CDR3 spans 11 amino acids. V was clipped by 1 base and J by 7 bases, with 1 base between them. CDR3 DNA: TGTGCCAGCAGTTACTTCGGGGAGCTGTTTTTT. It codes for CASSYFGELFF.

This clonotype appeared many times. This chain connects TRBV7-9 to TRBJ2-1, with 10 bases that match TRBD1. CDR3 length: 16 amino acids. Germline V lookup: CDR1 SEHNR, CDR2 FQNEAQ (reference sequence). Trimming at V came to 5 bases and at J to 6 bases, leaving 10 bases not matched to a gene. This CDR3 reads CASSRGTGVLPNEQFF. As DNA, the CDR3 is TGTGCCAGCAGCAGAGGGACAGGGGTCCTACCCAATGAGCAGTTCTTC. The full variable domain, in which reference TRBV7-9 and TRBJ2-1 provide the parts outside the CDR3, is DTGVSQNPRHKITKRGQNVTFRCDPISEHNRLYWYRQTLGQGPEFLTYFQNEAQLEKSRLLSDRFSAERPKGSFSTLEIQRTEQGDSAMYLCASSRGTGVLPNEQFFGPGTRLTVL.